The 17 T cell receptor beta chains reported below all come from one sample, sequenced in a study of blood T cell repertoires in COVID-19. The data were produced by immunoSEQ multiplex PCR, yet TCRdb's version contains in-frame clones alone and is incomplete. The data show 220,000 or so clones, with 75% to 90% seen just once and roughly 0.95% held by the top ten. Sequenced sample: PBMCs or T cells enriched from blood (not recorded which). The receptors were sampled from a man aged 50 to 60 who had been exposed to COVID-19.

The chain employs TRBV5-1 and TRBJ2-3; TRBD1 is a possible D gene (6 bases). CDR1 is SGHRS and CDR2 is YFSETQ in the germline V gene. The ends were cut back, 6 bases at V and 2 bases at J, with 13 bases in the middle. This CDR3 comprises 14 residues. The CDR3 sequence: CASKLQGHTDTQYF. In DNA, the CDR3 is TGCGCCAGCAAATTGCAGGGGCACACAGATACGCAGTATTTT.

J is TRBJ2-3 and V is TRBV9; TRBD2 is a possible D gene (5 bases). V was shortened by 2 bases and J by 7 bases, with 17 bases between the two germline ends. Looked up from germline, CDR1 is SGDLS and CDR2 is YYNGEE. This CDR3 spans 15 amino acids. The DNA for the CDR3 is TGTGCCAGCAGCGTCCAGGCCCGGGGTGAACATACGCAGTATTTT. It codes for CASSVQARGEHTQYF.

The chain joins TRBV24-1 to TRBJ1-5, with 7 bases matching TRBD1. Germline-derived CDR1 and CDR2 are KGHDR and SFDVKD. Trimming took 3 bases from V and 7 from J; bases not matched to a gene: 2. The CDR3 extends over 13 amino acids. CDR3 protein: CATSDETGQPQHF. The CDR3 nucleotides read TGTGCCACCAGTGATGAGACAGGGCAGCCCCAGCATTTT.

This clone was counted a single time. The rearrangement links TRBV28 to TRBJ1-5; D might be TRBD1 (5 bases). The germline CDR1 and CDR2 sequences are MDHEN and SYDVKM. V was cut by 2 bases and J by 4 bases, with 12 bases left in between. The CDR3 runs 15 residues. CDR3 coding DNA: TGTGCCAGCAGTTTACTAGGACAAAAAAATCAGCCCCAGCATTTT. As protein: CASSLLGQKNQPQHF.

This clone was counted once. The chain couples TRBV24-1 to TRBJ2-1, with D maybe TRBD2 (6 bases). This CDR3 is 15 amino acids long. Germline assignment: CDR1 KGHDR and CDR2 SFDVKD. With 4 bases removed from V and 5 bases from J, the gap between germline ends came to 14 bases. The CDR3 DNA is TGTGCCACCAGTGACCCCGTTGGCGGGGACAATGAGCAGTTCTTC. Its translation is CATSDPVGGDNEQFF.

This sequence joins TRBV24-1 and TRBJ2-4; D is unclear. This CDR3 has 16 amino acids. CDR1 is KGHDR and CDR2 is SFDVKD in the germline V gene. The V end was cut by 2 bases, the J end by 3 bases, with 13 bases between. Here the CDR3 reads CATSDSSRYDKNIQYF. CDR3 DNA sequence: TGTGCCACCAGTGATTCCTCCAGGTACGACAAAAACATTCAGTACTTC.

The chain is built from TRBV5-1 and TRBJ1-2; D gene uncertain. This CDR3 has 12 residues. The germline gives CDR1 SGHRS, CDR2 YFSETQ. Trimming stripped 0 bases from V and 8 bases from J, with 8 bases between. CDR3 sequence reads: CASSLVSEGYTF. The CDR3, as DNA: TGCGCCAGCAGCTTGGTGTCGGAGGGCTACACCTTC. The full variable domain, its missing parts supplied by reference TRBV5-1 and TRBJ1-2, is KAGVTQTPRYLIKTRGQQVTLSCSPISGHRSVSWYQQTPGQGLQFLFEYFSETQRNKGNFPGRFSGRQFSNSRSEMNVSTLELGDSALYLCASSLVSEGYTFGSGTRLTVV.

Remarks on this clone: Other DNA sequences from this sample encode an identical CDR3 as well. This chain uses TRBV28 with TRBJ1-2, with 8 bases that match TRBD1. V lost 4 bases to trimming and J lost 2 bases; unmatched junction nucleotides: 6. The CDR3 consists of 15 residues. Germline CDR1 is MDHEN and CDR2 is SYDVKM. CDR3 sequence (DNA): TGTGCCAGCAGTTCGCCCTCAGGGGGCAACTATGGCTACACCTTC. It yields the protein CASSSPSGGNYGYTF.

The chain employs TRBV14 and TRBJ1-6, with D uncertain. Per germline, CDR1 SGHDN and CDR2 FVKESK. The CDR3 covers 20 residues. V was shortened by 1 base and J by 0 bases, with 19 bases between the two germline ends. This chain's CDR3 is CASSQGNVAQASSYNSPLHF. DNA of the CDR3: TGTGCCAGCAGCCAAGGGAACGTTGCGCAGGCCAGCTCCTATAATTCACCCCTCCACTTT.

The gene calls are TRBV6-5 and TRBJ2-2; D uncertain. Per the germline V gene, CDR1 is MNHEY and CDR2 is SVGAGI. With 7 bases removed from V and 4 bases from J, the gap between germline ends came to 16 bases. The CDR3 has 15 residues. CDR3 sequence (DNA): TGTGCCAGCATACTGAACAGCCTCGGCACCGGGGAGCTGTTTTTT. This gives the protein CASILNSLGTGELFF.

This chain joins TRBV28 and TRBJ2-7; the D gene is possibly TRBD1 (5 bases). The V gene lost 5 bases and the J gene lost 1 base, with 15 bases spanning the gap. Germline V gene lookup returns CDR1 MDHEN and CDR2 SYDVKM. This CDR3 spans 15 amino acids. The CDR3: CASSIGDSRSYEQYV. The DNA for the CDR3 is TGTGCCAGCAGTATAGGGGATAGTAGATCCTACGAGCAGTACGTC.

V gene TRBV30 combines with J gene TRBJ2-3, with a tentative D call TRBD1 (6 bases). V lost 3 bases, J lost 3 bases, and 16 bases lay in between. Germline-derived CDR1 and CDR2 are GTSNPN and SVGIG (reference sequence). The CDR3 contains 15 residues. The CDR3, as DNA: TGTGCCTGGAGCGATCCTGCTAGGGGGACAGATACGCAGTATTTT. It encodes CAWSDPARGTDTQYF.

This clone showed up just once. The rearrangement uses TRBV12-5 and TRBJ2-4; 7 nucleotides line up with TRBD1. CDR1 is LGHNT, CDR2 FRNRAP, per germline. V lost 8 bases and J lost 6; bases outside the gene matches: 10. The CDR3 has 14 amino acids. The CDR3 nucleotides are TGTGCTAGTAGGACAGGCCCTGGGGGAAACATTCAGTACTTC. Translated, it gives CASRTGPGGNIQYF.

The rearrangement uses TRBV7-9 and TRBJ2-1, with 15 bases that match TRBD2. Germline lookup yields CDR1 SEHNR and CDR2 FQNEAQ (reference sequence). Unmatched junction bases numbered 5, after V lost 5 bases and J lost 6 bases. This CDR3 contains 16 residues. The CDR3 protein is CASSPGTSGGINEQFF. CDR3 in DNA: TGTGCCAGCAGCCCGGGGACTAGCGGGGGGATCAATGAGCAGTTCTTC.

CDR3 sequence reads: CASSLEGNQETQYF. The CDR3 DNA sequence: TGCGCCAGCAGCTTGGAGGGGAACCAAGAGACCCAGTACTTC. This rearrangement joins TRBV5-1 to TRBJ2-5, with D maybe TRBD1 (5 bases). The V gene's germline CDR1 is SGHRS and CDR2 YFSETQ. This CDR3 spans 14 amino acids. Trimming removed 0 bases at V and 0 bases at J, with 6 bases between.

The V gene is TRBV30, the J gene TRBJ2-2; D is uncertain. The length of the CDR3 is 11 residues. The germline gives CDR1 GTSNPN, CDR2 SVGIG (reference sequence). V gave up 1 base and J gave up 6 bases, with 3 bases separating them. Written as DNA, the CDR3 is TGTGCCTGGAGTGGGCCCGGGGAGCTGTTTTTT. The encoded protein is CAWSGPGELFF. Based on the CDR3 plus reference TRBV30 and TRBJ2-2, the full variable domain is SQTIHQWPATLVQPVGSPLSLECTVEGTSNPNLYWYRQAAGRGLQLLFYSVGIGQISSEVPQNLSASRPQDRQFILSSKKLLLSDSGFYLCAWSGPGELFFGEGSRLTVL.

This clone was counted a single time. This chain links TRBV4-1 with TRBJ2-3; 14 nucleotides align to TRBD2. The CDR3 runs to 20 residues. The V gene's germline CDR1 is MGHRA and CDR2 YSYEKL. With 3 bases clipped from V and 0 bases from J, the junction kept 11 bases outside the gene matches. The CDR3 loop reads CASSHGGGTSGGRSTDTQYF. The CDR3 region has the DNA TGCGCCAGCAGCCACGGAGGGGGGACTAGCGGGGGCCGCAGCACAGATACGCAGTATTTT.